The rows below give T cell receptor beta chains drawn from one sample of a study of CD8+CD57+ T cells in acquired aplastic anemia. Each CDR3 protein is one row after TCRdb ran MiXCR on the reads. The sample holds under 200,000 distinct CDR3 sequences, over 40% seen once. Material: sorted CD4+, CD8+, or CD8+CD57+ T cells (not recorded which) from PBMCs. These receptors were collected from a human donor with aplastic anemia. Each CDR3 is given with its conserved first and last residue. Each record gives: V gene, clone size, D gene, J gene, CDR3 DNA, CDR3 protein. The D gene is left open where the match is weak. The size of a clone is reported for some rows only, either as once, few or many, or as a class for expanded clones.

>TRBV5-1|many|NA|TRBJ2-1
TGCGCCAGCAGCCCTATGGACTTCTACAATGAGCAGTTCTTC
CASSPMDFYNEQFF
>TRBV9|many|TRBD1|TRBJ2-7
TGTGCCAGCAGTGTCGGACAGGGGGCCTACGAGCAGTACTTC
CASSVGQGAYEQYF
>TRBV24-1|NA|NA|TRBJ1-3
TGTGCCACCTCCTCTGGAAACACCATATATTTT
CATSSGNTIYF
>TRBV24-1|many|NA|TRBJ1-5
TGTGCCACTCAGGCCTCGTGGAATCAGCCCCAGCATTTT
CATQASWNQPQHF
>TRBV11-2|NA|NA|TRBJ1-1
TGTGCCAGCAGCCTACCCCGGTTGAGTATGAACACTGAAGCTTTCTTT
CASSLPRLSMNTEAFF
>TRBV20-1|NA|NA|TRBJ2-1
TGCAGTGCTAGAGCTAGGGGGACTATTGGCAATGAGCAGTTCTTC
CSARARGTIGNEQFF
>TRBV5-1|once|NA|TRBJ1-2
TGCGCCAGCAGCTTGGGGGAACCGACCTATGGCTACACCTTC
CASSLGEPTYGYTF
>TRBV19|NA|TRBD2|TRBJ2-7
TGTGCCAGTAGTCAACAACTAGCGGGAGGCTACGAGCAGTACTTC
CASSQQLAGGYEQYF
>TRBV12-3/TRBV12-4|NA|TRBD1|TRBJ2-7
TGTGCCAGCAGCCGGAGACAGGGGGCCCACGAGCAGTACTTC
CASSRRQGAHEQYF
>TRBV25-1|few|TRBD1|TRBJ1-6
TGTGCCAGCAGCTGGACAGGAGCTAATTCACCCCTCCACTTT
CASSWTGANSPLHF
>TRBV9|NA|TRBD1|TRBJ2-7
TGTGCCAGCAGCGTCGGGACAGGGAACTACGAGCAGTACTTC
CASSVGTGNYEQYF
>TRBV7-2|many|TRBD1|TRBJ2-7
TGTGCCAGCAGTCGAGAGGGACAGCTCCCGGGCGAGCAGTACTTC
CASSREGQLPGEQYF
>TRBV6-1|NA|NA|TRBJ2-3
TGTGCCAGCAACGGGATTCGCACAGATACGCAGTATTTT
CASNGIRTDTQYF
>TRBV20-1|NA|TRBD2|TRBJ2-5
TGCAGTGCTATTCCTAGCGGACAAGAGACCCGGTACTTC
CSAIPSGQETRYF
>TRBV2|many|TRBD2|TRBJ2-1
TGTGCCAGCAGTGGGTCTAGCGGCCGCAACTACAATGAGCAGTTCTTC
CASSGSSGRNYNEQFF
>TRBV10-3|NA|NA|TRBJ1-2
TGTGCCATCAGTGAAGGCCCAGGACCCCTGGGCTACACCTTC
CAISEGPGPLGYTF
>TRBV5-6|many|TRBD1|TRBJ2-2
TGTGCCAGCAGGTCAGGGGGCTTGAACACCGGGGAGCTGTTTTTT
CASRSGGLNTGELFF
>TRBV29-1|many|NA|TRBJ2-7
TGCAGCGTGGTCGGCAGATCCTACGAGCAGTACTTC
CSVVGRSYEQYF
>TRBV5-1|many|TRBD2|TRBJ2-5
TGCGCCAGCAGCTTTGGGGGGGACTTGTACCAAGAGACCCAGTACTTC
CASSFGGDLYQETQYF
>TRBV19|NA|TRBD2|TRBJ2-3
TGTGCCAGTAGTATCAGGCGGGGGGGCACAGATACGCAGTATTTT
CASSIRRGGTDTQYF
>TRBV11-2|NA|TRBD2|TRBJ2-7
TGTGCCAGCAGCCCCCCTAGCGGGGGAGACGCCGAGCAGTACTTC
CASSPPSGGDAEQYF
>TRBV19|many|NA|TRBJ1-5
TGTGCCAGTAGCCTCTCTAGATCTGGGGATAGTCAGCCCCAGCATTTT
CASSLSRSGDSQPQHF
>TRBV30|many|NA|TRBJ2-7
TGTGCCTGGATCGCGGCAGGGGCCCGCGAGCAGTACTTC
CAWIAAGAREQYF
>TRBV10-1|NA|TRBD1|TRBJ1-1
TGCGCCAGCAGTGACCATGGACAGGGGGCGCCCGGCACTGAAGCTTTCTTT
CASSDHGQGAPGTEAFF
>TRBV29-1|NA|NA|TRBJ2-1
TGCAGCGTGGGACAGGGGGCGACTAGCGGGAACAATGAGCAGTTCTTC
CSVGQGATSGNNEQFF
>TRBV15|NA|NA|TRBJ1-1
TGTGCCACCAGCGGGGGGCAACAGCGATTT
CATSGGQQRF
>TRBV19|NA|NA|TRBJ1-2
TGTGCCAGTACCCCGACAGCGGTGGGTGGCTACACCTTC
CASTPTAVGGYTF
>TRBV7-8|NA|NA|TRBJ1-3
TGTGCCAGCAGTCCAGAATCGAACACCATATATTTT
CASSPESNTIYF
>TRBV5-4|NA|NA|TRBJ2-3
TGTGCCAGCAGCTTGGCCCGGAGCCTGACAGATACGCAGTATTTT
CASSLARSLTDTQYF
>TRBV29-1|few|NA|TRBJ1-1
TGCAGCGTTGATAGGGGCGACGGCACTGAAGCTTTCTTT
CSVDRGDGTEAFF
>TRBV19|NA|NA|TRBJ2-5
TGTGCCAGTAGTAACCAGGACAGAGAAGAGACCCAGTACTTC
CASSNQDREETQYF
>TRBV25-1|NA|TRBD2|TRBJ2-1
TGTGCCAGCAGGGAGTCTAGCGGGAGGGAAGGCAATGAGCAGTTCTTC
CASRESSGREGNEQFF
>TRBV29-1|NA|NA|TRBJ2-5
TGCAGCGTTTTGGGCAGGGTAGAGACCCAGTACTTC
CSVLGRVETQYF
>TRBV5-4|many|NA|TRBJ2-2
TGTGCCAGCAGCTTGAGGGTTTCAGCGAACACCGGGGAGCTGTTTTTT
CASSLRVSANTGELFF
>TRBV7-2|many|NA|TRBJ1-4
TGTGCCAGCAGCCCGACTACCGGACACCCTGATGAAAAACTGTTTTTT
CASSPTTGHPDEKLFF
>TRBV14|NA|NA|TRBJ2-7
TGTGCCAGCAGCCAAGAAGAGGGGCTGGCCTACGAGCAGTACTTC
CASSQEEGLAYEQYF
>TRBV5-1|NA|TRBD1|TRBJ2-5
TGCGCCAGCAGATCAACAGGGGGCGGAGAGACCCAGTACTTC
CASRSTGGGETQYF
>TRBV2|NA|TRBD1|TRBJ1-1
TGTGCCATTACGGGACAGGGGAACACTGGAGCTTTCTTT
CAITGQGNTGAFF
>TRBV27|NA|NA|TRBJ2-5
TGTGCCAGCAGTCGGACCAGGGGGAGGGAGACCCAGTACTTC
CASSRTRGRETQYF
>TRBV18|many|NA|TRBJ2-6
TGTGCCAGCTCACCGGGGCACTCTGGGGCCAACGTCCTGACTTTC
CASSPGHSGANVLTF
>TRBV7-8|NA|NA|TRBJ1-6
TGTGCCAGCAGCTTCCCACAGCCGTCACCCCTCCACTTT
CASSFPQPSPLHF
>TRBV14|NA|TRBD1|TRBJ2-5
TGTGCCAGCAGCCTACAAGACAGGGCGATGGAGACCCAGTACTTC
CASSLQDRAMETQYF
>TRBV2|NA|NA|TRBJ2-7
TGTGCCAGCAGTGAAGGGGGGCTAAGCGAGCAGTACTTC
CASSEGGLSEQYF
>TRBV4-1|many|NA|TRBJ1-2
TGCGCCAGCCGACCCCAACAGGATATTAACTATGGCTACACCTTC
CASRPQQDINYGYTF
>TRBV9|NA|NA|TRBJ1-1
TGTGCCAGCAGCGTAGTGGGGAGTCTGAACACTGAAGCTTTCTTT
CASSVVGSLNTEAFF
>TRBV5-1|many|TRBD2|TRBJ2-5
TGCGCCAGCAGCCCACGACTAGCGGGGCAAGAGACCCAGTACTTC
CASSPRLAGQETQYF
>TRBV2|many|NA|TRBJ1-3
TGTGCCAGCAGTGAAAGCGCTGGAAACACCATATATTTT
CASSESAGNTIYF
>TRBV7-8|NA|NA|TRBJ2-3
TGTGCCAGCAGCCTAAGGGGGTGGTCGGCAGATACGCAGTATTTT
CASSLRGWSADTQYF
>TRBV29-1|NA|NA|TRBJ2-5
TGCAGCGCACGGCCTGCAGGGGAGACCCAGTACTTC
CSARPAGETQYF
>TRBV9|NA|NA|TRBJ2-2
TGTGCCAGCAGCGTGGAACCCGGGGACGGGGAGCTGTTTTTT
CASSVEPGDGELFF
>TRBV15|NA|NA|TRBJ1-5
TGTGCCACCAGCAGCCTCGAACTGGACAGTAGGGTGGGTCAGCCCCAGCATTTT
CATSSLELDSRVGQPQHF